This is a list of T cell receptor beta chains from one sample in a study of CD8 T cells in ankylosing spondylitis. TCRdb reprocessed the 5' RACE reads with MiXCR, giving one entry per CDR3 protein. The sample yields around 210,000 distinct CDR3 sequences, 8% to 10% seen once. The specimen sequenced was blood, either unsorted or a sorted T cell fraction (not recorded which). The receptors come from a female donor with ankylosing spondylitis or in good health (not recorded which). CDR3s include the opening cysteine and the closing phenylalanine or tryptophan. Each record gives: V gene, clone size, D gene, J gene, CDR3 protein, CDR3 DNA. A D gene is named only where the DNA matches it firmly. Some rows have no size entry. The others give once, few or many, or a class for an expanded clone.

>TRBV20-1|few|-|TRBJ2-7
CSVSLKGQYF
TGCAGTGTATCTTTGAAGGGGCAGTACTTC
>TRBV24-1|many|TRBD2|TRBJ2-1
CATSDPTSALPFVEQFF
TGTGCCACCAGTGATCCGACTAGCGCCCTGCCTTTTGTGGAGCAGTTCTTC
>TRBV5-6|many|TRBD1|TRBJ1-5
CASSTRQGPGWNQPQHF
TGTGCCAGCAGCACCCGACAGGGCCCGGGATGGAATCAGCCCCAGCATTTT
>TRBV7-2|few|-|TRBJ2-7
CASSLGGGGYEQYF
TGTGCCAGCAGCTTAGGAGGAGGCGGTTACGAGCAGTACTTC
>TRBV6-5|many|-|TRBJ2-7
CASSYPPTGTFSYEQYF
TGTGCCAGCAGTTACCCGCCGACCGGGACATTTTCCTACGAGCAGTACTTC
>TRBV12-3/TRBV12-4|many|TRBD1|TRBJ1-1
CASSLGTGTEAFF
TGTGCCAGCAGTTTAGGGACAGGGACTGAAGCTTTCTTT
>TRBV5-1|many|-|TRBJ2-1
CASSLARHRDEQFF
TGCGCCAGCAGCTTGGCCAGGCACAGGGATGAGCAGTTCTTC
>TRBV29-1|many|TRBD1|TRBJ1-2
CSVDKGTGIGGYGYTF
TGCAGCGTTGATAAAGGGACAGGGATCGGTGGGTATGGCTACACCTTC
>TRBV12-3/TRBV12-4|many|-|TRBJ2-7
CASSSHGGLYEQYF
TGTGCCAGCAGTTCCCATGGGGGCCTTTACGAGCAGTACTTC
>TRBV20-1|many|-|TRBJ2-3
CSVEATDTQYF
TGCAGTGTCGAAGCTACAGATACGCAGTATTTT
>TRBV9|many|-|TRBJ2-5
CASSHPRRQETQYF
TGTGCCAGCAGCCACCCACGACGCCAAGAGACCCAGTACTTC
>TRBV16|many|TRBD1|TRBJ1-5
CASSPLEQGNQPQHF
TGTGCCAGCAGCCCCCTAGAACAGGGGAATCAGCCCCAGCATTTT
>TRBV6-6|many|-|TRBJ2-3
CASMGENPDTQYF
TGTGCCAGCATGGGGGAGAACCCAGATACGCAGTATTTT
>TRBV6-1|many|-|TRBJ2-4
CASSVYHYRDNLAKNIQYF
TGTGCCAGCAGTGTTTACCACTACCGGGACAACTTAGCCAAAAACATTCAGTACTTC
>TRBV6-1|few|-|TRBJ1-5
CASSDLRAQQPQHF
TGTGCCAGCAGTGATTTAAGGGCGCAGCAGCCCCAGCATTTT
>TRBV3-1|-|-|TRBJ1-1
CASSQDPRSGAFF
TGTGCCAGCAGCCAAGACCCGCGCTCCGGGGCTTTCTTT
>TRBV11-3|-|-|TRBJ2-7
CASSLRDGDYEQYF
TGTGCCAGCAGCTTAAGGGACGGCGACTACGAGCAGTACTTC